The rows below give T cell receptor beta chains drawn from one sample of a study of cytomegalovirus exposure and HLA in healthy donors. Sequencing was performed with immunoSEQ multiplex PCR; in TCRdb, only in-frame clones are kept and a portion is missing. Altogether 150,000 to 200,000 clones are present, approximately 82% being singletons, with the ten largest covering under 2.5%. Sequences were obtained from PBMCs. The receptors were sampled from a woman aged 30 to 39 in good health and CMV-seronegative. Each CDR3 is given with its conserved first and last residue. Some rows mark clone size as missing; the rest say once, few, many or name a class of expanded clone.

v_call	clone_size	j_call	cdr3_aa
TRBV4-2	NA	TRBJ2-7	CASSPGLAGAYEQYF
TRBV27	NA	TRBJ2-1	CASSFTYNNEQFF
TRBV5-4	few	TRBJ2-2	CASSFSRAGELFF
TRBV19	few	TRBJ2-7	CASSILDRDYEQYF
TRBV18	few	TRBJ2-6	CASSPQGQGYSGANVLTF
TRBV19	few	TRBJ2-5	CASSVTSGPQYF
TRBV19	NA	TRBJ1-3	CASADRGKNTIYF
TRBV28	NA	TRBJ1-5	CASSLGTGSNQPQHF
TRBV27	NA	TRBJ1-2	CASGFGQGDYGYTF
TRBV6-4	once	TRBJ2-1	CASSGVVGRGVNEQFF
TRBV7-8	NA	NA	CASSFSLGTVPYEQYF
TRBV27	NA	TRBJ2-7	CASSLGAAPYEQYF
TRBV5-1	NA	TRBJ2-1	CASFKGGVGNEQFF
TRBV9	NA	TRBJ1-2	CASGQTGDYGYTF
TRBV27	NA	TRBJ2-2	CASSLGPVRELFF
TRBV19	NA	TRBJ1-2	CASSTQGGGRYGYTF
TRBV4-1	NA	TRBJ2-2	CASSRIPGNTGELFF
TRBV9	NA	TRBJ1-6	CASSLTQGDSSPLHF
TRBV6-5	few	TRBJ2-3	CASSQQGAGTDTQYF
TRBV14	NA	TRBJ2-2	CASSQQGYGELFF
TRBV28	NA	TRBJ2-2	CASSWTGKNTGELFF
TRBV15	NA	TRBJ1-4	CATSNRYNEKLFF
TRBV4-2	NA	TRBJ2-7	CASSQESGEEQYF
TRBV6-1	NA	TRBJ1-3	CASSRESSGNTIYF
TRBV29-1	few	TRBJ1-1	CSVAIGSAGDTEAFF
TRBV7-2	NA	TRBJ1-5	CASSMIGTGRFQPQHF
TRBV6-6	NA	TRBJ2-3	CASSWRPGGAADTQYF
TRBV11-2	NA	TRBJ2-4	CASSLAYEGQDRYF
TRBV27	few	TRBJ1-1	CASSGGITEAFF
TRBV28	NA	TRBJ1-5	CASSRGGGQPQHF
TRBV28	NA	TRBJ2-2	CASSETRTGELFF
TRBV11-2	NA	TRBJ2-5	CASSLARDRETQYF
TRBV10-1	NA	TRBJ2-7	CASSEWAQGRYEQYF
TRBV19	NA	TRBJ2-2	CASSIQAGMPGELFF
TRBV5-1	NA	TRBJ2-2	CASSPGTGETGELFF
TRBV2	NA	TRBJ2-3	CASGTSGNTDTQYF